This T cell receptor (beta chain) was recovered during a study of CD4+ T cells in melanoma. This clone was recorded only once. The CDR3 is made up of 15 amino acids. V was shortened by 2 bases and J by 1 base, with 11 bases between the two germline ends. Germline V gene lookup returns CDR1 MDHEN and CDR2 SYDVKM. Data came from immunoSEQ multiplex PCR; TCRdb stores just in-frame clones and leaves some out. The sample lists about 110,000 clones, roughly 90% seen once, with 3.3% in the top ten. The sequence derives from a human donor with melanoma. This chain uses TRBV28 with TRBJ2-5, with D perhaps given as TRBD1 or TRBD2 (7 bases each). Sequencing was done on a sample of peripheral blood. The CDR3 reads CASSLVRGGQETQYF. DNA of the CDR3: TGTGCCAGCAGTTTAGTCAGGGGGGGCCAAGAGACCCAGTACTTC. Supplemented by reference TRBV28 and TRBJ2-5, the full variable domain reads DVKVTQSSRYLVKRTGEKVFLECVQDMDHENMFWYRQDPGLGLRLIYFSYDVKMKEKGDIPEGYSVSREKKERFSLILESASTNQTSMYLCASSLVRGGQETQYFGPGTRLLVL.